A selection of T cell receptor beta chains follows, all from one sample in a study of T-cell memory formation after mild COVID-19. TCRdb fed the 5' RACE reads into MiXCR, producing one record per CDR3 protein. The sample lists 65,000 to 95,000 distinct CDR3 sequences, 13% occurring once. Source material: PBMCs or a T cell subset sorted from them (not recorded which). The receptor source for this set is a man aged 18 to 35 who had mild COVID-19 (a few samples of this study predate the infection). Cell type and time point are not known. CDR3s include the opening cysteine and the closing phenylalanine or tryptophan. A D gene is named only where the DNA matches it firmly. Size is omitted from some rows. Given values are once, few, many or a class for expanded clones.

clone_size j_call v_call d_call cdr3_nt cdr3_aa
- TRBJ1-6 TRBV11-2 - TGTGCCAGCAGCCGTAGTTGGGATTCGGATTCACCCCTCCACTTT CASSRSWDSDSPLHF
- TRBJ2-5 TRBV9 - TGTGCCAGCAGCGTAAAGGAAACGGAGACCCAGTACTTC CASSVKETETQYF
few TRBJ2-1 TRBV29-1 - TGCAGCGTTGAAGAAAGCTCGGAGCAGTTCTTC CSVEESSEQFF
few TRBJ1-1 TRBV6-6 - TGTGCCAGCAGCCACGGGACGTATCTGAACACTGAAGCTTTCTTT CASSHGTYLNTEAFF
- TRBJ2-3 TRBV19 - TGTGCCAGGACTAGCACAGATACGCAGTATTTT CARTSTDTQYF
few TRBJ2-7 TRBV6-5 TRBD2 TGTGCCAGCAGCGCCAGACTAGCGGGGGGTAGGTACGAGCAGTACTTC CASSARLAGGRYEQYF
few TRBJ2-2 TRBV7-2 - TGTGCCAGCAGCTTCCCGTTCTCACCCGGGGAGCTGTTTTTT CASSFPFSPGELFF
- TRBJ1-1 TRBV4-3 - TGCGCCAGCAGCCAAGAGGCACTCCGGAGGACTGAAGCTTTCTTT CASSQEALRRTEAFF
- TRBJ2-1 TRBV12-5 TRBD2 TGTGCTAGTGGTGACTCCGGGACTAGCTCAAATGAGCAGTTCTTC CASGDSGTSSNEQFF
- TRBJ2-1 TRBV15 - TGTGCCACCATAGGGACTCGGAATGAGCAGTTCTTC CATIGTRNEQFF
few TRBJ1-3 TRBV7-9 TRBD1 TGTGCCAGCAGCTACTTATCGGTACAGGGGGGCATTGGAAACACCATATATTTT CASSYLSVQGGIGNTIYF
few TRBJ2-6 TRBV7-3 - TGTGCCAGCAGCTTAAGGGGCCTTACTCCTGGGGCCAACGTCCTGACTTTC CASSLRGLTPGANVLTF
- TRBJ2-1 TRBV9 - TGTGCCAGCAACCTTGGGGGTAGTGGGTACAATGAGCAGTTCTTC CASNLGGSGYNEQFF
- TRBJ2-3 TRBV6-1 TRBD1 TGTGCCAGCAGCTCCGGGACAGGGTTGGTCACGCAGTATTTT CASSSGTGLVTQYF
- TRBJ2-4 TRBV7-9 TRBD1 TGTGCCAGCAGCCTACAGGGGGCGGCCAAAAACATTCAGTACTTC CASSLQGAAKNIQYF
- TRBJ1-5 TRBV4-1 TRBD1 TGCGCCAGCAGCCAAGGACAGGGGAATTGGCCCCAGCATTTT CASSQGQGNWPQHF
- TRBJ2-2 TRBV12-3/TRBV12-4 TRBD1 TGTGCCAGCAGTTTCAGGGACAGGGGTCCCGGGGAGCTGTTTTTT CASSFRDRGPGELFF
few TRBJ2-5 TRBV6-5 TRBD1 TGTGCCAGCCGACCGGGACAGGGGTTCGTGGAGACCCAGTACTTC CASRPGQGFVETQYF
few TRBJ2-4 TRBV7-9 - TGTGCCAGCAGCTCAGCGGTGAGCTATGCCAAAAACATTCAGTACTTC CASSSAVSYAKNIQYF
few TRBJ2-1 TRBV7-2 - TGTGCCAGCAGCTTGGGAGACTCCAATGAGCAGTTCTTC CASSLGDSNEQFF
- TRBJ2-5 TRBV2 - TGTGCCAGCAGGGATACCAGGGTAGAGACCCAGTACTTC CASRDTRVETQYF
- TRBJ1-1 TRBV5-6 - TGTGCCAGCAGCTGGGGGGTGGCTGAAGCTTTCTTT CASSWGVAEAFF
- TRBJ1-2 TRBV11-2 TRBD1 TGTGCCAGCAGCTCCCCCCCAGTTACACCCAGGGGGCATGGCTACACCTTC CASSSPPVTPRGHGYTF
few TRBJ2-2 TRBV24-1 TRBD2 TGTGCCACCAGTGATTTGCGGGGGGCGAACACCGGGGAGCTGTTTTTT CATSDLRGANTGELFF
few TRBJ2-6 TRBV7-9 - TGTGCCAGCCCTCGACGGTCCTCTGGGGCCAACGTCCTGACTTTC CASPRRSSGANVLTF
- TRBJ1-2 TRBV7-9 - TGTGCCAGCAGCTTGTGGCAGGACCCTGGCTACACCTTC CASSLWQDPGYTF
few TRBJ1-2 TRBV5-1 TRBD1 TGCGCCAGCGGGGACAGGGGGCTTTCTGGCTACACCTTC CASGDRGLSGYTF
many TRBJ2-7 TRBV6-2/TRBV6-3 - TGTGCCAGCAGCCCCCGGACTTTCCCCTATTTCGAGCAGTACTTC CASSPRTFPYFEQYF
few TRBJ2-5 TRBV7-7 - TGTGCCACCCTCGCAGGGGTTGGTGAGGAGACCCAGTACTTC CATLAGVGEETQYF
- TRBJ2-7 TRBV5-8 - TGTGCCAGCAGCTTGGGTTCTTCTACGGGCAGGGCCCACGAGCAGTACTTC CASSLGSSTGRAHEQYF
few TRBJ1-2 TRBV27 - TGTGCCAGCAGTTTGCAGGGATCGGGGAACTATGGCTACACCTTC CASSLQGSGNYGYTF
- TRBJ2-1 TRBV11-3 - TGTGCCAGCAGCTTGGCCAGGGGGGGGCCGAATGAGCAGTTCTTC CASSLARGGPNEQFF
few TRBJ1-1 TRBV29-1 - TGCAGCTACTGCGAGGGGAACACTGAAGCTTTCTTT CSYCEGNTEAFF
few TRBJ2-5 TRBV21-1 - TGTGCCAGCAGCCGTGAGCAGACTCTACTACTTCTAGAGACCCAGTACTTC CASSREQTLLLLETQYF
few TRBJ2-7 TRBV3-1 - TGTGCCAGCAGCCTCGAGGACAGCCTGTACGAGCAGTACTTC CASSLEDSLYEQYF
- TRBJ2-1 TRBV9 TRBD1 TGTGCCAGCAGCGGGACAGGGGGCAATGAGCAGTTCTTC CASSGTGGNEQFF
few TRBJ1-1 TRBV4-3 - TGCGCCAGCAGCCAAGATCTGTCCACTGAAGCTTTCTTT CASSQDLSTEAFF
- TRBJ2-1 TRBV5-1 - TGCGCCAGCAGCCCCCTAGGGCAAGGGGTAGAGAGGTTCTTC CASSPLGQGVERFF
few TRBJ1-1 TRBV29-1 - TGCAGCGTGGAGGGAATCGGTGTTATGGAGGCTGAAGCTTTCTTT CSVEGIGVMEAEAFF
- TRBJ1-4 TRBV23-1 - TGCGCCAGCAGTCCGCTTCAGGGGGAAAAACTGTTTTTT CASSPLQGEKLFF
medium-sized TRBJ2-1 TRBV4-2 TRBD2 TGTGCCAGCAGCCAGGGGGCCGGGACTAGCCGATCCTACAATGAGCAGTTCTTC CASSQGAGTSRSYNEQFF